The subject of this entry is one T cell receptor (beta chain). The antigen remains unidentified. These data come from a study of cytotoxic CD8 clonotypes in ibrutinib-treated CLL. Study summary: Of the patients, eleven to twelve were relapsed/refractory, over 14 treatment-naive and roughly 17 IGHV unmutated.

Study-wide results and caveats: Collection times varied between progressing and sustained-remission patients.

From cryopreserved PBMCs came roughly 2 micrograms of genomic DNA used for TCR beta libraries. The table came from immunoSEQ multiplex PCR; TCRdb's copy has only in-frame clones and leaves some out. The profile shows just over 200,000 clones, 75% to 80% of them singletons. The clonotype was recovered from a human donor with chronic lymphocytic leukemia. The sample in question was PBMCs, obtained after 12 months of ibrutinib treatment.

CDR3 nucleotide sequence: TGTGCCAGCAGTTTCCTACGCACAGGGGGTACATACGAGCAGTACTTC. This codes for CASSFLRTGGTYEQYF. The rearrangement uses TRBV27 and TRBJ2-7, with TRBD1 matching 8 bases. Germline V gene lookup returns CDR1 MNHEY and CDR2 SMNVEV (reference sequence). The V gene end was trimmed by 3 bases and the J gene end by 4 bases; junction bases not matched to a gene: 11. This CDR3 comprises 16 residues.